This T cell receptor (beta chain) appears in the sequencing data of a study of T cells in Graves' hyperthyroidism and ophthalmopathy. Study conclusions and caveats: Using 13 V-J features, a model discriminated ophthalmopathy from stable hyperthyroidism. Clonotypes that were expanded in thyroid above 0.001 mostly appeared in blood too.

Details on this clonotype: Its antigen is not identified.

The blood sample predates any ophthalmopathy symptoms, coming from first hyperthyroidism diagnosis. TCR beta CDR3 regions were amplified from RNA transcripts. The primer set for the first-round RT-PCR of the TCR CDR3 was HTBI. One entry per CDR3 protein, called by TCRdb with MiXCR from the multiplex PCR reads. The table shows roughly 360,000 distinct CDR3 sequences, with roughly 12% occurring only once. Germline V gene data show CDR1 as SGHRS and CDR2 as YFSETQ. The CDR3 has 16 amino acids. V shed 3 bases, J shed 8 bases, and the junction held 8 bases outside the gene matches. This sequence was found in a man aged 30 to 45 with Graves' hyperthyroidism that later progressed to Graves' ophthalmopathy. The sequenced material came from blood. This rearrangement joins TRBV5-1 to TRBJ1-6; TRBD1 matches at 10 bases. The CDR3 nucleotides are TGCGCCAGCAGCTCGGAACCGACAGGGGGCTATTCACCCCTCCACTTT. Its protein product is CASSSEPTGGYSPLHF.